This T cell receptor beta chain was recorded in a study of cytomegalovirus exposure and HLA in healthy donors. General study findings and limits: With further analysis later on, most CMV-associated TCR beta chains appeared HLA-restricted. For most TCR beta V segments, an earlier analysis put the productive rate at about 87% or about 30% of the time. Available immune exposure information covered CMV serostatus only. Association of 15,000 to 20,000 TCR beta sequences with HLA alleles was found at 0.05 false discovery rate in a later analysis.

Note on this clone: Its target is unknown.

PCR was performed using 60 Vbeta and 13 Jbeta primers. TCRdb keeps only in-frame clones here, not all; method: immunoSEQ multiplex PCR. The sample holds roughly 170,000 clones, 75% seen once. The CDR3 length is 16 residues. Germline CDR1 is LNHNV and CDR2 is YYDKDF (reference sequence). V gave up 9 bases and J gave up 4 bases, with 19 bases separating them. The receptor comes from a female donor in good health and CMV-seronegative. What was sequenced was PBMCs. The chain employs TRBV15 and TRBJ2-6, with D possibly matching TRBD2 (6 bases). DNA for the CDR3: TGTGCCACTAGCGTACACGGAGGGTCCGGGGCCAACGTCCTGACTTTC. Translating it yields CATSVHGGSGANVLTF.